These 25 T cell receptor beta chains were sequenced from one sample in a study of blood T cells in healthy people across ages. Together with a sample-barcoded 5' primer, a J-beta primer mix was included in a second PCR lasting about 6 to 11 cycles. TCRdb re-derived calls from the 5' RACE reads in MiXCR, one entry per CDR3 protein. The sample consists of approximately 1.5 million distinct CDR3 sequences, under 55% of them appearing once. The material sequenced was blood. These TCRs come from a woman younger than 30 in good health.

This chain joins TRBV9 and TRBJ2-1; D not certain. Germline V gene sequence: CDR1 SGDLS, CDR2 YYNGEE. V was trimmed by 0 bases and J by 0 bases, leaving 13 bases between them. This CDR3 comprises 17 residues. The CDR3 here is CASSVGFTPSSYNEQFF. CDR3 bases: TGTGCCAGCAGCGTAGGGTTCACGCCGAGCTCCTACAATGAGCAGTTCTTC.

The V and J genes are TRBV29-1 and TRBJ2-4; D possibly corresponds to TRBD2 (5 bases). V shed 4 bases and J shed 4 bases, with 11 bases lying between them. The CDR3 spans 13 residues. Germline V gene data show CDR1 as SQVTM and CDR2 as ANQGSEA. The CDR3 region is CSVAFRGKNIQYF. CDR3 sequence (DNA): TGCAGCGTTGCGTTCCGGGGAAAAAACATTCAGTACTTC.

This chain's CDR3 is CASSLQGLRIYQETQYF. The CDR3 DNA reads as TGTGCCAGCAGTTTACAGGGACTACGAATTTACCAAGAGACCCAGTACTTC. This chain uses TRBV6-2 or TRBV6-3 with TRBJ2-5; perhaps TRBD2 as D (7 bases). Germline V CDR1 and CDR2: MNHEY, SVGEGT. The CDR3 is 17 residues long. V was shortened by 4 bases and J by 0 bases, with 18 bases between the two germline ends.

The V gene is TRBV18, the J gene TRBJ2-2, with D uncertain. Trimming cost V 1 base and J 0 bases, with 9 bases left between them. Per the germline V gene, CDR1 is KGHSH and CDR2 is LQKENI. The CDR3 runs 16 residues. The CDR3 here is CASSPLGFANTGELFF. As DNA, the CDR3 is TGTGCCAGCTCACCACTTGGGTTCGCGAACACCGGGGAGCTGTTTTTT.

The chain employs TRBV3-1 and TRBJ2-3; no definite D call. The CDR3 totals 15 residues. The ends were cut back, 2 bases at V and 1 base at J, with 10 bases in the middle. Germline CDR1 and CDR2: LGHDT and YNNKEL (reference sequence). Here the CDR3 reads CASSQQTPGTDTQYF. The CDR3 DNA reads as TGTGCCAGCAGCCAACAGACCCCAGGCACAGATACGCAGTATTTT.

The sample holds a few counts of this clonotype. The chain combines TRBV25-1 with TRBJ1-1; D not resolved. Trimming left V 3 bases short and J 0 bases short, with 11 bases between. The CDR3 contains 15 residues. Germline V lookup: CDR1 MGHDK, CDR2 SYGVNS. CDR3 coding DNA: TGTGCCAGCAGTGACTCTCTCTACATGAACACTGAAGCTTTCTTT. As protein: CASSDSLYMNTEAFF. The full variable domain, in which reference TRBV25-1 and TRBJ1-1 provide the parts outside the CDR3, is EADIYQTPRYLVIGTGKKITLECSQTMGHDKMYWYQQDPGMELHLIHYSYGVNSTEKGDLSSESTVSRIRTEHFPLTLESARPSHTSQYLCASSDSLYMNTEAFFGQGTRLTVV.

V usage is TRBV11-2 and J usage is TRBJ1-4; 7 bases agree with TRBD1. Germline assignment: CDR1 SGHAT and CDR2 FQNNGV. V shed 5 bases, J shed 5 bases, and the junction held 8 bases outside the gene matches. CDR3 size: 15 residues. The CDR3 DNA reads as TGTGCCAGCAGCACCGGGACAGCAGAAAATGAAAAACTGTTTTTT. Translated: CASSTGTAENEKLFF.

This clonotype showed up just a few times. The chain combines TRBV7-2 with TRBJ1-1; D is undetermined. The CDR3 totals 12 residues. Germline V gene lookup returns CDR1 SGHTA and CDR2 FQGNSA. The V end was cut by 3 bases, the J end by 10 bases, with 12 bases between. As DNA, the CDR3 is TGTGCCAGCAGCTTGGAGAGGATACTAGCTTTCTTT. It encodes CASSLERILAFF.

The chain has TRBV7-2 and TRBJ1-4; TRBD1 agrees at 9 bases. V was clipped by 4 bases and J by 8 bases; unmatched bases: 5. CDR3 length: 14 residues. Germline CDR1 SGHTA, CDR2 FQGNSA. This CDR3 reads CASSSYGTGEKLFF. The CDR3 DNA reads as TGTGCCAGCAGCTCCTATGGGACAGGGGAAAAACTGTTTTTT.

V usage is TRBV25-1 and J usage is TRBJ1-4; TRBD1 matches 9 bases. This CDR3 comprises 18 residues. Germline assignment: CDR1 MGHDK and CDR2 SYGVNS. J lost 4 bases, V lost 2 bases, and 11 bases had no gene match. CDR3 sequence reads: CASSETDRGRMYNEKLFF. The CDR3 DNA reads TGTGCCAGCAGTGAAACCGACAGGGGGAGGATGTATAATGAAAAACTGTTTTTT.

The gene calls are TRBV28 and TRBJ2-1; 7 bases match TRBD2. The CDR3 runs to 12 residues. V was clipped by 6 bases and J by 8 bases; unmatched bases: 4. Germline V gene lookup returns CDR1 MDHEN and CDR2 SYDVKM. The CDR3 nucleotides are TGTGCCAGCAGAGGACTAGGGGATGAGCAGTTCTTC. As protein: CASRGLGDEQFF.

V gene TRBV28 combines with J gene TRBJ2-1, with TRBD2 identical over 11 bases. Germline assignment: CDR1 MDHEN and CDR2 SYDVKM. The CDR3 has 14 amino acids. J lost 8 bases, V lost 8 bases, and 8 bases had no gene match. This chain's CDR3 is CASLPGLAGYEQFF. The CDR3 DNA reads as TGTGCCAGCCTCCCCGGACTAGCGGGTTATGAGCAGTTCTTC.

CDR3 loop: CASSKDPTPTEAFF. The CDR3 DNA sequence: TGTGCCAGCAGCAAAGACCCTACCCCCACTGAAGCTTTCTTT. This chain links TRBV28 with TRBJ1-1, with no clear D. From germline, CDR1 is MDHEN and CDR2 SYDVKM. This CDR3 has 14 amino acids. The V end lost 6 bases, the J end lost 4 bases, and 15 bases lay between the germline ends. Based on the CDR3 plus reference TRBV28 and TRBJ1-1, the full variable domain is DVKVTQSSRYLVKRTGEKVFLECVQDMDHENMFWYRQDPGLGLRLIYFSYDVKMKEKGDIPEGYSVSREKKERFSLILESASTNQTSMYLCASSKDPTPTEAFFGQGTRLTVV.

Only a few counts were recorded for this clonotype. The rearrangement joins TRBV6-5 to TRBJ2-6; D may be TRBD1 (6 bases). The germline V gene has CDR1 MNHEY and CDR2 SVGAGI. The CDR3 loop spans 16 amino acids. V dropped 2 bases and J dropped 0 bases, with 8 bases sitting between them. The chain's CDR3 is CASSYGTTSGANVLTF. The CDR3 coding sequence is TGTGCCAGCAGTTACGGGACAACCTCTGGGGCCAACGTCCTGACTTTC.

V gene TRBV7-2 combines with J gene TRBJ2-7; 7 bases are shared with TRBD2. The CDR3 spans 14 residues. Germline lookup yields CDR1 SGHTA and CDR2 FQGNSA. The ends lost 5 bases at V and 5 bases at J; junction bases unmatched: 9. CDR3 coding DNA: TGTGCCAGCAGCCTCCGGGACTACAAAAACGAGCAGTACTTC. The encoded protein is CASSLRDYKNEQYF.

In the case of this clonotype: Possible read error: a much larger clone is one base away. The CDR3 spells CVSSYRLVQFF. CDR3 nucleotides: TGTGTCAGCAGCTACCGACTAGTGCAGTTCTTC. This chain links TRBV7-2 with TRBJ2-1; weak D call: TRBD2 (6 bases). This CDR3 is built from 11 residues. Germline values: CDR1 SGHTA, CDR2 FQGNSA.

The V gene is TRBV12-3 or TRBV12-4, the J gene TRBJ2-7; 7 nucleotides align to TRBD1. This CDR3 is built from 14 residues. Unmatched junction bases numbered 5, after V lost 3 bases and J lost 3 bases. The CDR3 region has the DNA TGTGCCAGCAGTTTGAGGGGGCATCTCTACGAGCAGTACTTC. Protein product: CASSLRGHLYEQYF.

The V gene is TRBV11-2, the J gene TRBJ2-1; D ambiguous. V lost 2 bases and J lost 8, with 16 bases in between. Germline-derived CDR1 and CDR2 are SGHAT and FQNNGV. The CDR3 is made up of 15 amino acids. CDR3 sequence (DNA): TGTGCCAGCAGCTTATTGGTAGCACCGAGTGATGAGCAGTTCTTC. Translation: CASSLLVAPSDEQFF.

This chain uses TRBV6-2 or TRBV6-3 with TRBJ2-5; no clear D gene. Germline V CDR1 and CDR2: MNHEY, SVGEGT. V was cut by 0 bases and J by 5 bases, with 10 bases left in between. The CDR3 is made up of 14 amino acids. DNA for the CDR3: TGTGCCAGCAGTTACTCTTCAGGTCGGGAGACCCAGTACTTC. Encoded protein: CASSYSSGRETQYF.

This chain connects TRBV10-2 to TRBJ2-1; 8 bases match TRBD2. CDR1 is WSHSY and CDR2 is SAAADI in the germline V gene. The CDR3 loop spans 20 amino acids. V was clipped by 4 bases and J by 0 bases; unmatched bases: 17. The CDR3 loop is CASSGFNPVSGGLSYNEQFF. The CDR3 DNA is TGCGCCAGCAGTGGCTTCAATCCCGTCAGCGGGGGCCTCTCCTACAATGAGCAGTTCTTC.

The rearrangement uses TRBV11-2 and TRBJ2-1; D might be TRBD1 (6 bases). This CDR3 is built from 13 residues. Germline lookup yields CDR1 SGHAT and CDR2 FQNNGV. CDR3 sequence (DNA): TGTGTGAGCTTGGCCTACTCAGGGGATGAGCAGTTCTTC. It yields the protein CVSLAYSGDEQFF.

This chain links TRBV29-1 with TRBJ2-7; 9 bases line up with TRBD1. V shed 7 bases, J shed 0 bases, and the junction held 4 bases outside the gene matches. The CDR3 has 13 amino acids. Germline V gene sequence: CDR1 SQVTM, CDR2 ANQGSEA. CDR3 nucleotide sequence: TGCAGCGGGGGGACAGGGAGCTCCTACGAGCAGTACTTC. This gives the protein CSGGTGSSYEQYF.

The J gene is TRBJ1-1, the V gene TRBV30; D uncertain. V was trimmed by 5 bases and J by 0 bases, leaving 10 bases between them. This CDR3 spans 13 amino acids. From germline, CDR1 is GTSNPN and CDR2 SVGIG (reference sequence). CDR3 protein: CAWGSILNTEAFF. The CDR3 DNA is TGTGCCTGGGGGTCCATCCTGAACACTGAAGCTTTCTTT.

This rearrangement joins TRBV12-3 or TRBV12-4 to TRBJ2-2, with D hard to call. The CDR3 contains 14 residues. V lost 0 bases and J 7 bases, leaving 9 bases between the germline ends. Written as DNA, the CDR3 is TGTGCCAGCAGTTTAGCTCAACCTGACGGGGAGCTGTTTTTT. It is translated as CASSLAQPDGELFF.

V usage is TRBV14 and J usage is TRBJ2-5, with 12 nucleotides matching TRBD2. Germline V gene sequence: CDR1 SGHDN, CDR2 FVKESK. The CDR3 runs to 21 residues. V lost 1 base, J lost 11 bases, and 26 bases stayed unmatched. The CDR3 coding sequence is TGTGCCAGCAGCCAAGTTGGTGGTACTAGCGGGAGGCCAAGCTCCTACAATGAGCAGTACTTC. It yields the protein CASSQVGGTSGRPSSYNEQYF. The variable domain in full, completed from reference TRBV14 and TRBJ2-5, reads EAGVTQFPSHSVIEKGQTVTLRCDPISGHDNLYWYRRVMGKEIKFLLHFVKESKQDESGMPNNRFLAERTGGTYSTLKVQPAELEDSGVYFCASSQVGGTSGRPSSYNEQYFGPGTRLLVL.